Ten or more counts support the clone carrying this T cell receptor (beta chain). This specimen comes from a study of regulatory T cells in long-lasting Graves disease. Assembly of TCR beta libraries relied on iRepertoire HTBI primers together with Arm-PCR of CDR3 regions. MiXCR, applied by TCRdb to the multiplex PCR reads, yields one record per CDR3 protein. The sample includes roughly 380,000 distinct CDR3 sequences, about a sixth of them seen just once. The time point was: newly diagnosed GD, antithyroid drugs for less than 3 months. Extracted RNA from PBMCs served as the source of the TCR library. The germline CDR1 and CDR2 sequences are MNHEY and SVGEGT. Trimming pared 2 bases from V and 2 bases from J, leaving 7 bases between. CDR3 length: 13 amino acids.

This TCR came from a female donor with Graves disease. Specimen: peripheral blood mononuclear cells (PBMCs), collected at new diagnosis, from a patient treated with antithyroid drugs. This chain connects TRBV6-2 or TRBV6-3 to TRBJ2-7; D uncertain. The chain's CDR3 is CASSYEPTYEQYF. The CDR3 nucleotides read TGTGCCAGCAGTTACGAGCCCACCTACGAGCAGTACTTC.